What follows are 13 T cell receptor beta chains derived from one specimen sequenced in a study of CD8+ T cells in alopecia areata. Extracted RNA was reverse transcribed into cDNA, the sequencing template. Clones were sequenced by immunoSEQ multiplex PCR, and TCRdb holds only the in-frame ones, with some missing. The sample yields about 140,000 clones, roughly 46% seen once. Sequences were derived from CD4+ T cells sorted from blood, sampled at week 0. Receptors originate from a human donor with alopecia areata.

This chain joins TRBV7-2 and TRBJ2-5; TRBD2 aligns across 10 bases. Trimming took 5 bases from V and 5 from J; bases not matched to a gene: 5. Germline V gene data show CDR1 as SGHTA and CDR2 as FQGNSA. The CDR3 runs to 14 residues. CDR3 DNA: TGTGCCAGCAGCCGGACTAGCGGTGAGGAGACCCAGTACTTC. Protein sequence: CASSRTSGEETQYF. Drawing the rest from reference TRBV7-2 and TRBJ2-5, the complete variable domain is GAGVSQSPSNKVTEKGKDVELRCDPISGHTALYWYRQSLGQGLEFLIYFQGNSAPDKSGLPSDRFSAERTGGSVSTLTIQRTQQEDSAVYLCASSRTSGEETQYFGPGTRLLVL.

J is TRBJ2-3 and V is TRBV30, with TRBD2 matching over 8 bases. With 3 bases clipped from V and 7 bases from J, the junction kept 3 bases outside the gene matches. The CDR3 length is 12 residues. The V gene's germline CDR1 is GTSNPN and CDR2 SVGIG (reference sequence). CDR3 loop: CAWRAGAHTQYF. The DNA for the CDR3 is TGTGCCTGGAGAGCGGGAGCTCATACGCAGTATTTT.

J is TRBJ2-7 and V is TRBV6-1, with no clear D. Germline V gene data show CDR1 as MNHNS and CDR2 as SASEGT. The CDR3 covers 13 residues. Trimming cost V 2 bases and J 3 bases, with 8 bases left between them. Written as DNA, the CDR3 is TGTGCCAGCAGTGAATCGACACTCTACGAGCAGTACTTC. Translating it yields CASSESTLYEQYF.

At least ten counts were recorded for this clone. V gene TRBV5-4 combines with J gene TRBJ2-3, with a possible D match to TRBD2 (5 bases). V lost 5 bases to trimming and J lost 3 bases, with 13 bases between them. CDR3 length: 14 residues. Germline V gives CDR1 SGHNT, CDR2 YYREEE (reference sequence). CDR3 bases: TGTGCCAGCAGGTCCGGGCTAGCAACAGATACGCAGTATTTT. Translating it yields CASRSGLATDTQYF.

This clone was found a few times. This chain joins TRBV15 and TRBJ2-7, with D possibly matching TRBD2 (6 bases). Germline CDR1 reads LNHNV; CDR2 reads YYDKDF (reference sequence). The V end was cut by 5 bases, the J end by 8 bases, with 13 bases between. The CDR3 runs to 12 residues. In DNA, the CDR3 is TGTGCCACCAGCTCTAGGCGGGGACAGCAGTACTTC. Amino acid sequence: CATSSRRGQQYF. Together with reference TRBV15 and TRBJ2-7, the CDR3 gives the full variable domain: DAMVIQNPRYQVTQFGKPVTLSCSQTLNHNVMYWYQQKSSQAPKLLFHYYDKDFNNEADTPDNFQSRRPNTSFCFLDIRSPGLGDTAMYLCATSSRRGQQYFGPGTRLTVT.

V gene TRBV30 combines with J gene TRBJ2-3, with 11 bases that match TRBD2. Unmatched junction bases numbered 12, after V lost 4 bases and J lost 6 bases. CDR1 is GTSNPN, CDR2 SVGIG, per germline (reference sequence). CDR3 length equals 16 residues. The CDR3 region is CAWTTGTSGGRDTQYF. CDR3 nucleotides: TGTGCCTGGACGACCGGGACTAGCGGTGGGCGGGATACGCAGTATTTT.

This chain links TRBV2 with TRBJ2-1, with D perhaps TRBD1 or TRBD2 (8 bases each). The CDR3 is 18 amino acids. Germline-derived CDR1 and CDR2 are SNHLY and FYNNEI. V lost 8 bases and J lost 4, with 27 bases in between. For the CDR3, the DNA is TGTGCCAGCCTATCCGGGACAGGCGCCGGGAGGGTTTACAATGAGCAGTTCTTC. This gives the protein CASLSGTGAGRVYNEQFF.

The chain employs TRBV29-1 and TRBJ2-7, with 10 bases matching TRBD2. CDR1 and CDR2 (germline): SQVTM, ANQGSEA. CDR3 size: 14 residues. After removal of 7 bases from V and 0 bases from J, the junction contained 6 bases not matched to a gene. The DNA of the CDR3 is TGCAGCGCAGTTACTAGCGGGATCTCCTACGAGCAGTACTTC. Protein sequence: CSAVTSGISYEQYF.

This CDR3 is CSAERQGETQYF. For the CDR3, the DNA is TGCAGCGCCGAACGACAGGGAGAGACCCAGTACTTC. The chain links TRBV29-1 to TRBJ2-5; 7 nucleotides match TRBD1. There are 12 residues in the CDR3. J lost 4 bases, V lost 7 bases, and 6 bases had no gene match. Per germline, CDR1 SQVTM and CDR2 ANQGSEA.

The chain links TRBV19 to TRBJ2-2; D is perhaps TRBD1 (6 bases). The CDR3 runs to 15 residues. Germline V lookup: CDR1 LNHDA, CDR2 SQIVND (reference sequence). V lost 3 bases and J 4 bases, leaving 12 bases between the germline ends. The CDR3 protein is CASSMTGSPTGELFF. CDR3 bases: TGTGCCAGTAGTATGACAGGCTCCCCCACCGGGGAGCTGTTTTTT.

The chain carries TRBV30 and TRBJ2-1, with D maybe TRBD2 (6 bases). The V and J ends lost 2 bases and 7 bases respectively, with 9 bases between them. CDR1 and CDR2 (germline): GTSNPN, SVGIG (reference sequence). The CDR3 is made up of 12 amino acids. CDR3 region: CAWSYGLNEQFF. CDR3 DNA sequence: TGTGCCTGGAGTTATGGACTAAATGAGCAGTTCTTC.

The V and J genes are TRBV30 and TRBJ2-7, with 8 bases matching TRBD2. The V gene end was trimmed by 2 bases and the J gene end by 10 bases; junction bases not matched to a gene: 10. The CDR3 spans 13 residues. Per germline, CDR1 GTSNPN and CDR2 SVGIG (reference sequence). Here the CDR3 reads CAWSTSGSPVQYF. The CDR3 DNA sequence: TGTGCCTGGAGTACCAGCGGGAGTCCCGTTCAGTACTTC.

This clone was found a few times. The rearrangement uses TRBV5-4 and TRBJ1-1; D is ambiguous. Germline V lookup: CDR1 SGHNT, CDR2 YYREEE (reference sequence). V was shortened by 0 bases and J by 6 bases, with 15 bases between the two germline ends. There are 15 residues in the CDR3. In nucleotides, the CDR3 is TGTGCCAGCAGCTTGGACGCAGGAAAGTTCGCTGAAGCTTTCTTT. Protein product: CASSLDAGKFAEAFF.